A selection of T cell receptor beta chains follows, all from one sample in a study of vaccination effects on CD4 cells after COVID-19. The protocol was immunoSEQ multiplex PCR, while the TCRdb copy is restricted to in-frame clones and leaves out a portion. The table includes 55,000 to 70,000 clones, roughly four fifths detected once. No cognate antigen is known for these TCRs. The specimen was CD4+ T cells from PBMCs cultured with HCoV-229E spike peptides, collected before COVID-19 vaccination. The source is a human donor who received a COVID-19 vaccine. Each CDR3 is given with its conserved first and last residue. The D gene is left open where the match is weak. Expanded clones are given a class, and other clones once, few, many or no size at all.

D gene,clone size,CDR3 length,J gene,V gene,CDR3 protein,CDR3 DNA
NA,NA,15,TRBJ1-1,TRBV7-2,CASSLGPGLGTEAFF,TGTGCCAGCAGCTTAGGTCCGGGATTGGGCACTGAAGCTTTCTTT
NA,few,14,TRBJ1-1,TRBV3-1/TRBV3-2,CASSLGVRGTEAFF,TGTGCCAGCAGCCTGGGGGTTCGGGGGACTGAAGCTTTCTTT
NA,NA,12,TRBJ2-3,TRBV3-1/TRBV3-2,CASSHPLDTQYF,TGTGCCAGCAGCCATCCCCTAGATACGCAGTATTTT
NA,NA,13,TRBJ1-3,TRBV7-9,CASSLATGNTIYF,TGTGCCAGCAGCTTAGCGACCGGAAACACCATATATTTT
TRBD1,few,15,TRBJ1-1,TRBV6-4,CASKPDRAGNTEAFF,TGTGCCAGCAAGCCCGACAGGGCGGGGAACACTGAAGCTTTCTTT
NA,NA,16,TRBJ2-5,TRBV7-8,CASSPTGPTYQETQYF,TGTGCCAGCAGCCCTACAGGGCCAACGTACCAAGAGACCCAGTACTTC
NA,NA,15,TRBJ2-1,TRBV18,CASSPRGSSYNEQFF,TGTGCCAGCTCACCACGGGGCTCCTCCTACAATGAGCAGTTCTTC
NA,NA,14,TRBJ1-5,TRBV5-1,CASSLGGWYQPQHF,TGCGCCAGCAGCTTGGGGGGTTGGTATCAGCCCCAGCATTTT
NA,NA,16,TRBJ1-3,TRBV15,CATSRSQTASGNTIYF,TGTGCCACCAGCAGAAGCCAGACAGCCTCTGGAAACACCATATATTTT
NA,NA,15,TRBJ2-3,TRBV23-1,CASSQRRRDTDTQYF,TGCGCCAGCAGTCAAAGGAGGAGAGACACAGATACGCAGTATTTT
NA,NA,16,TRBJ2-2,TRBV21-1,CASSKQGRGRTGELFF,TGTGCCAGCAGCAAACAGGGGCGGGGTAGGACCGGGGAGCTGTTTTTT
NA,NA,15,TRBJ1-1,TRBV28,CASNSRRVKNTEAFF,TGTGCCAGCAACTCCCGGAGGGTAAAGAACACTGAAGCTTTCTTT
NA,NA,15,TRBJ1-3,TRBV24-1,CATSDPGSSGNTIYF,TGTGCCACCAGTGACCCTGGCTCCTCTGGAAACACCATATATTTT
NA,NA,17,TRBJ2-2,TRBV21-1,CASSKGPGGRSTGELFF,TGTGCCAGCAGCAAAGGTCCTGGAGGGAGAAGCACCGGGGAGCTGTTTTTT
TRBD1,NA,15,TRBJ2-5,TRBV5-1,CASSSGTGGLETQYF,TGCGCCAGCAGCTCCGGGACAGGGGGGCTGGAGACCCAGTACTTC
TRBD1,NA,14,TRBJ2-5,TRBV5-1,CASYPAGGTETQYF,TGCGCCAGCTACCCGGCAGGGGGCACGGAGACCCAGTACTTC
TRBD1,NA,17,TRBJ1-2,TRBV24-1,CATSDPGTGGAKGGYTF,TGTGCCACCAGTGACCCGGGGACAGGGGGGGCAAAAGGTGGCTACACCTTC
TRBD1,NA,16,TRBJ1-6,TRBV5-1,CASSPQGTGVSSPLHF,TGCGCCAGCAGCCCCCAGGGGACAGGGGTTAGTTCACCCCTCCACTTT
NA,NA,14,TRBJ1-1,TRBV2,CASSELGQNTEAFF,TGTGCCAGCAGTGAGTTGGGTCAAAACACTGAAGCTTTCTTT
NA,few,13,TRBJ2-1,TRBV2,CASTVEKGNEQFF,TGTGCCAGCACGGTGGAAAAAGGGAATGAGCAGTTCTTC